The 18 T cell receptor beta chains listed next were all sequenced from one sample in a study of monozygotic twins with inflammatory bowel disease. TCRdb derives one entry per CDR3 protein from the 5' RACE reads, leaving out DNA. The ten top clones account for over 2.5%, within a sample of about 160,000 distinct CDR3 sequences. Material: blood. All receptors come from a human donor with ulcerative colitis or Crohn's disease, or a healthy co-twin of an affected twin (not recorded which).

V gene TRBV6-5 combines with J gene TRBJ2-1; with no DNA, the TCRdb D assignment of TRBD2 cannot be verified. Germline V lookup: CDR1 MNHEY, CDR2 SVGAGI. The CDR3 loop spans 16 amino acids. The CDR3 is CASSYGSGRAYGEQFF.

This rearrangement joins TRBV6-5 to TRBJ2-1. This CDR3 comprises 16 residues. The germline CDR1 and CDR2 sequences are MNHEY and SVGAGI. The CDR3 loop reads CASSYSGTPTYNEQFF.

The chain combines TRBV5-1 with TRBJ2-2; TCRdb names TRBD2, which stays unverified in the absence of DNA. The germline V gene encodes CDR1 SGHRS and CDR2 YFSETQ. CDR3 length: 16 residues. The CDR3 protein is CASSLAASASSGELFF.

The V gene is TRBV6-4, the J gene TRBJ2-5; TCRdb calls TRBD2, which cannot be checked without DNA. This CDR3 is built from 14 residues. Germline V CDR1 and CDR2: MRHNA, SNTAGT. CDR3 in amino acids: CASTPSGRGGTQYF.

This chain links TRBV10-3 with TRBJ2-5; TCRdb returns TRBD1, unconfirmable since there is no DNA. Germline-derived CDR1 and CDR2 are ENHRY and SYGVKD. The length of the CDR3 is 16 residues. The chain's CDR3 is CAIRDAGTGGGETQYF.

CDR3: CASSYAGTSANEQFF. The chain couples TRBV6-5 to TRBJ2-1; TCRdb proposes TRBD2, but this gene call is untestable without DNA. This CDR3 comprises 15 residues. Germline V gene data show CDR1 as MNHEY and CDR2 as SVGAGI.

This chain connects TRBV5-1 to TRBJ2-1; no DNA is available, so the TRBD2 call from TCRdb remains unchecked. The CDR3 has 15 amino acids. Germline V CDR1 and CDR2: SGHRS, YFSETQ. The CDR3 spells CASSRRLGVGNEQFF.

This CDR3 is CASSWGPPGAKNIQYF. The chain uses TRBV6-1 and TRBJ2-4; checking the TCRdb D call of TRBD1 is not possible without DNA. CDR3 size: 16 residues. CDR1 is MNHNS, CDR2 SASEGT, per germline.

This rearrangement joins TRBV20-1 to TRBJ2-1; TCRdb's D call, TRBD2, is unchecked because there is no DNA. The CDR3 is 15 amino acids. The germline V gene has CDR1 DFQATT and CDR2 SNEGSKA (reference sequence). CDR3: CSARALAGGGNEQFF.

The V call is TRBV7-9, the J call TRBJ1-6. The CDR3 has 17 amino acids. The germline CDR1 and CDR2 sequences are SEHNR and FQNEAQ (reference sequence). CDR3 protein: CASSAAAGGSYNSPLHF.

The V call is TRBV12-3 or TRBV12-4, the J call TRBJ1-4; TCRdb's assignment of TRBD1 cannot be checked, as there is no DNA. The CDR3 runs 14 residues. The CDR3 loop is CASSFGGTNEKLFF.

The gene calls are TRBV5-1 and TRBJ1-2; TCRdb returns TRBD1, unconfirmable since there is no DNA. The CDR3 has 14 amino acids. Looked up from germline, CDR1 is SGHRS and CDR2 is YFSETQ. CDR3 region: CASSLAMGVRGYTF.

CDR3 sequence reads: CASSLRQGASYGYTF. The V and J genes are TRBV9 and TRBJ1-2; there is no DNA to check the TCRdb D call of TRBD1. Looked up from germline, CDR1 is SGDLS and CDR2 is YYNGEE. The CDR3 extends over 15 amino acids.

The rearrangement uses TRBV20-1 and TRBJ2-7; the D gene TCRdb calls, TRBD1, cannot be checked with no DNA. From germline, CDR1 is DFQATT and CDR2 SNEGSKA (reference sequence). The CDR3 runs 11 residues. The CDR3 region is CSARAGQQQYF.

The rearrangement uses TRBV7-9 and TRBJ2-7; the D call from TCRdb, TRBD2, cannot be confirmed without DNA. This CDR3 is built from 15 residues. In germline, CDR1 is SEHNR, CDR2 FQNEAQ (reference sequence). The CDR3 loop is CASSFEKWAPYEQYF.

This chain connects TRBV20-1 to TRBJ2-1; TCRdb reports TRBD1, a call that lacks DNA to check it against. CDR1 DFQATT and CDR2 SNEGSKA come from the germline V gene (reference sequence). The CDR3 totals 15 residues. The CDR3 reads CSARTRREIYNEQFF.

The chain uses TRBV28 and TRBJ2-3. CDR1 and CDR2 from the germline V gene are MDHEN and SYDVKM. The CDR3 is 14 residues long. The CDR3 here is CASSPQWDTDTQHF.

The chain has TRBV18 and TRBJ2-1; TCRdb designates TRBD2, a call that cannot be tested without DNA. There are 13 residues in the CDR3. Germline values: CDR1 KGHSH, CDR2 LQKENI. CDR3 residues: CASSRGLNNEQFF.